This T cell receptor (beta chain) was identified in a study of OX40 agonist ivuxolimab in advanced cancers. Whole-study context: Patients were treated with intravenous ivuxolimab, dosed at 0.01 to 10 mg/kg and infused every 2 weeks. General observations from the study: The investigators did not determine what antigen specificity the expanded peripheral T cells had.

The CDR3 length is 19 residues. Germline loops: CDR1 MNHEY, CDR2 SMNVEV (reference sequence). The J segment lost 6 bases and the V segment lost 1 base, leaving 12 bases of the junction unmatched. Profiling relied on immunoSEQ multiplex PCR, and the TCRdb table lists in-frame clones only, not all of them. The repertoire holds fewer than 65,000 clones, with roughly nine tenths as singletons. This clone has just one count. The antigen remains unidentified. The rearrangement joins TRBV27 to TRBJ2-3, with TRBD2 matching over 14 bases. The sample was CD4+ or CD8+ T cells sorted from blood, taken in a trial of the OX40 agonist ivuxolimab. This receptor was obtained from an adult with an advanced solid tumor such as melanoma, head and neck, liver or kidney cancer. The CDR3 protein is CASSLYPAAGLAGVDTQYF. In nucleotides, the CDR3 is TGTGCCAGCAGTTTATACCCCGCGGCGGGACTAGCGGGGGTCGATACGCAGTATTTT.